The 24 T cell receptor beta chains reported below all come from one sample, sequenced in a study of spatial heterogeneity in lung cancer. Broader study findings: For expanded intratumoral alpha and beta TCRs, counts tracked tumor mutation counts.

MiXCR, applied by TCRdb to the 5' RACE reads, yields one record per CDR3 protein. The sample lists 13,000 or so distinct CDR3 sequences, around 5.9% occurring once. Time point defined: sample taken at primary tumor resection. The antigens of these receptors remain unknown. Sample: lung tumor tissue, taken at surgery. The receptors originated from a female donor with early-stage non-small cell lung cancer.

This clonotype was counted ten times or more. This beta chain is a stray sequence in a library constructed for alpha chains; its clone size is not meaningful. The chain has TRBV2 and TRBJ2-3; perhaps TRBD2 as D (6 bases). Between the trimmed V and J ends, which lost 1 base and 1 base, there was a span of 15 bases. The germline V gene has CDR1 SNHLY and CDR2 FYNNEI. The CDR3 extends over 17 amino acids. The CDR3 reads CASSEGWGDGGTDTQYF. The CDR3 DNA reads TGTGCCAGCAGTGAAGGATGGGGGGACGGAGGCACAGATACGCAGTATTTT.

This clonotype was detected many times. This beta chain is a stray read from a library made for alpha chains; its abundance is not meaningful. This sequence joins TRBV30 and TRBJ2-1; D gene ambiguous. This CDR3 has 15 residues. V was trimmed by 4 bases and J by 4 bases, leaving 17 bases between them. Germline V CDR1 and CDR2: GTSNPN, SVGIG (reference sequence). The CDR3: CAWIPPPFTYNEQFF. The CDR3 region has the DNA TGTGCCTGGATTCCACCCCCTTTCACTTACAATGAGCAGTTCTTC. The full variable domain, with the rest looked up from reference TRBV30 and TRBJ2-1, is SQTIHQWPATLVQPVGSPLSLECTVEGTSNPNLYWYRQAAGRGLQLLFYSVGIGQISSEVPQNLSASRPQDRQFILSSKKLLLSDSGFYLCAWIPPPFTYNEQFFGPGTRLTVL.

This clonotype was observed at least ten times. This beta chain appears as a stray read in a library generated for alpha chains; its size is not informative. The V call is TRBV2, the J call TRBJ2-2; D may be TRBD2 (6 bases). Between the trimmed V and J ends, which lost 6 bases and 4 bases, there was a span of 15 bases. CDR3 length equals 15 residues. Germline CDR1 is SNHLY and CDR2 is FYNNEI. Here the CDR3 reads CASRFTSTLTGELFF. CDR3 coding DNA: TGTGCCAGCAGGTTTACTAGCACCCTCACCGGGGAGCTGTTTTTT.

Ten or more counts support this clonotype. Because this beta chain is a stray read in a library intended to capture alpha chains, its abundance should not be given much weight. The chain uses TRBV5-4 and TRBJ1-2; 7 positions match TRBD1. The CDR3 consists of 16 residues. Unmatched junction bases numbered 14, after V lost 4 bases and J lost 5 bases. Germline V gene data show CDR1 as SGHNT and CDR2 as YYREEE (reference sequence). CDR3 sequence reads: CASSVLGGAGGYGYTF. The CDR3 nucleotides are TGTGCCAGCAGCGTACTAGGGGGCGCAGGAGGATATGGCTACACCTTC.

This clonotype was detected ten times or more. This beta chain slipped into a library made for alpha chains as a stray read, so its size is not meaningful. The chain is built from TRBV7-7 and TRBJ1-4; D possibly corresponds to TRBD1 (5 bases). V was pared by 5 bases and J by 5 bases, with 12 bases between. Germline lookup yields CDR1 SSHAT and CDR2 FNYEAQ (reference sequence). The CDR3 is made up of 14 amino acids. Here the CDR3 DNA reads TGTGCCAGCAGCCGTTTGGGGACGAATGAAAAACTGTTTTTT. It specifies CASSRLGTNEKLFF.

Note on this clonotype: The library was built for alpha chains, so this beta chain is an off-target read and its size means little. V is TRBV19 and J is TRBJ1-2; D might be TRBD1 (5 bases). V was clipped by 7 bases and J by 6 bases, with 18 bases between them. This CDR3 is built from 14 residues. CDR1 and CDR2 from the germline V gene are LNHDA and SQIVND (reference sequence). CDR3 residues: CASTPLRGGDGYTF. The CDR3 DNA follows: TGTGCCAGTACCCCGTTACGGGGGGGGGATGGCTACACCTTC. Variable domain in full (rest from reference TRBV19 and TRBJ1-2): DGGITQSPKYLFRKEGQNVTLSCEQNLNHDAMYWYRQDPGQGLRLIYYSQIVNDFQKGDIAEGYSVSREKKESFPLTVTSAQKNPTAFYLCASTPLRGGDGYTFGSGTRLTVV.

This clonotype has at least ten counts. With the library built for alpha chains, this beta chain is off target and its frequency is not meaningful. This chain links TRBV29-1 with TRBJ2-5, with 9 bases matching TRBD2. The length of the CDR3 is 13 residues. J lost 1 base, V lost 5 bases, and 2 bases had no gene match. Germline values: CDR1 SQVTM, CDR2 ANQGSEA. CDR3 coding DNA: TGCAGCGTTCGGCGGGGGGGCCAAGAGACCCAGTACTTC. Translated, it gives CSVRRGGQETQYF.

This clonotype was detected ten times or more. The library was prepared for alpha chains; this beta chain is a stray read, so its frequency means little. CDR3 in amino acids: CASSLGWRGGARNEQFF. CDR3 in DNA: TGTGCCAGCAGCTTGGGCTGGCGTGGGGGGGCCCGCAATGAGCAGTTCTTC. The V gene is TRBV5-4, the J gene TRBJ2-1, with D maybe TRBD2 (7 bases). Germline V gene data show CDR1 as SGHNT and CDR2 as YYREEE (reference sequence). V gave up 0 bases and J gave up 6 bases, with 19 bases separating them. The CDR3 runs 17 residues.

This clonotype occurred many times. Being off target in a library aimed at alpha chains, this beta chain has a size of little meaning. The CDR3 spells CASSKGPRQGGYEQYF. The DNA of the CDR3 is TGTGCCAGCAGTAAAGGGCCCCGACAGGGGGGTTACGAGCAGTACTTC. V gene TRBV6-2 or TRBV6-3 combines with J gene TRBJ2-7; 9 positions match TRBD1. CDR3 length: 16 amino acids. With V trimmed by 5 bases and J by 4 bases, 12 bases remained unmatched. In germline, CDR1 is MNHEY, CDR2 SVGEGT.

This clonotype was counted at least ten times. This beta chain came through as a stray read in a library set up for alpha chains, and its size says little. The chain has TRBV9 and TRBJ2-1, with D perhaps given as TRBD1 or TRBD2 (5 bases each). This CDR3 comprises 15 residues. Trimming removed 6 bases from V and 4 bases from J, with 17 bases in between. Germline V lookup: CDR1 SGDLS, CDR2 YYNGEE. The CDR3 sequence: CASTRAGTHYNEQFF. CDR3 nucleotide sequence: TGTGCCAGCACCAGAGCCGGGACCCATTACAATGAGCAGTTCTTC. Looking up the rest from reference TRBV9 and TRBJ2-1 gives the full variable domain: DSGVTQTPKHLITATGQRVTLRCSPRSGDLSVYWYQQSLDQGLQFLIQYYNGEERAKGNILERFSAQQFPDLHSELNLSSLELGDSALYFCASTRAGTHYNEQFFGPGTRLTVL.

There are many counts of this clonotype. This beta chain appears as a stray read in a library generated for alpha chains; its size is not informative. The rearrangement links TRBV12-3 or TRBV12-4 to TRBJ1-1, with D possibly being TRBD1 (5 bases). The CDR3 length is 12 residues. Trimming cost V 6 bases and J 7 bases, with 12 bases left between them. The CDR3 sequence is CASRSTGGEAFF. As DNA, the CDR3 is TGTGCCAGCAGATCGACGGGGGGTGAAGCTTTCTTT.

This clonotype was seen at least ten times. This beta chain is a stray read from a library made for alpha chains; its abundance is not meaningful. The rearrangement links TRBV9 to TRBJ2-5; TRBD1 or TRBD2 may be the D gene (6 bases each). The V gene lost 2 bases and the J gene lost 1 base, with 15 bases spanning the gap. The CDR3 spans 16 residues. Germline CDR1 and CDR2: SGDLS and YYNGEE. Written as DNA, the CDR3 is TGTGCCAGCAGCGTGATCGGCGGGACATCCCAAGAGACCCAGTACTTC. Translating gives CASSVIGGTSQETQYF.

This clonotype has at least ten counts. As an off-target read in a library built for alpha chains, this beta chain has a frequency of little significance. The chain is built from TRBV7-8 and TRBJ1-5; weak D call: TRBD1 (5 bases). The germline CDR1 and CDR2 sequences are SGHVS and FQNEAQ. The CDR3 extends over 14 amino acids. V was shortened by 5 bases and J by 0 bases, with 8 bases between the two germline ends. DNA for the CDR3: TGTGCCAGCAGCCCAGGGTATAGCAATCAGCCCCAGCATTTT. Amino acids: CASSPGYSNQPQHF.

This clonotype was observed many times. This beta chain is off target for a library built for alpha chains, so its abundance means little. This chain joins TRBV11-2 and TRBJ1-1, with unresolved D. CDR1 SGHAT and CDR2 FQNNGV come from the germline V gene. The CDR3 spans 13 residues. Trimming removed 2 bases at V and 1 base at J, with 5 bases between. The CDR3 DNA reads TGTGCCAGCAGCTTATTGTCGAACACTGAAGCTTTCTTT. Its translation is CASSLLSNTEAFF.

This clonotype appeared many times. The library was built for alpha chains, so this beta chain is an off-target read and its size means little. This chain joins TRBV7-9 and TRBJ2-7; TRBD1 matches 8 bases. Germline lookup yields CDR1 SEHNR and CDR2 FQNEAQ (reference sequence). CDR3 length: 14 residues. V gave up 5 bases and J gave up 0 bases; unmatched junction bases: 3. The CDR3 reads CASSRTGNSYEQYF. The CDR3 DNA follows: TGTGCCAGCAGCCGGACAGGGAACTCCTACGAGCAGTACTTC. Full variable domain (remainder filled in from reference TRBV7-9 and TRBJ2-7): DTGVSQNPRHKITKRGQNVTFRCDPISEHNRLYWYRQTLGQGPEFLTYFQNEAQLEKSRLLSDRFSAERPKGSFSTLEIQRTEQGDSAMYLCASSRTGNSYEQYFGPGTRLTVT.

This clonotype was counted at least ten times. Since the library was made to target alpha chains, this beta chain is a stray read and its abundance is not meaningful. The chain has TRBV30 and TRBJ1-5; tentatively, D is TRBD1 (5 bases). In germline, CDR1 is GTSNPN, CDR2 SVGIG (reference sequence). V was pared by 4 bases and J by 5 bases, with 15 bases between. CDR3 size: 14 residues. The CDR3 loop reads CAWNRQGFDQPQHF. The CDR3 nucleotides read TGTGCCTGGAATCGGCAGGGCTTTGATCAGCCCCAGCATTTT.

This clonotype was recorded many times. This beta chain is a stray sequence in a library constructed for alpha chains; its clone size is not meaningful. The CDR3 sequence: CASSQGAGNDNSPLHF. The CDR3 nucleotides are TGTGCCAGCAGCCAAGGGGCAGGGAACGATAATTCACCCCTCCACTTT. The rearrangement uses TRBV4-2 and TRBJ1-6, with D perhaps matching TRBD1 (5 bases). CDR1 and CDR2 (germline): LGHNA, YNFKEQ. This CDR3 comprises 16 residues. Trimming shortened V by 1 base and J by 5 bases, and 12 bases separated the two germline ends.

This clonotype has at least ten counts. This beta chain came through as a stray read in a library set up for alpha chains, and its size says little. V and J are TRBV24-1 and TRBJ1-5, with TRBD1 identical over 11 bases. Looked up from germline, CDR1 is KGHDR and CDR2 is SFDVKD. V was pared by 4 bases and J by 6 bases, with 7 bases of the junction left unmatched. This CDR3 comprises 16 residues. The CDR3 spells CATSESRDRGGQPQHF. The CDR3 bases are TGTGCCACCAGTGAATCCCGGGACAGGGGGGGTCAGCCCCAGCATTTT.

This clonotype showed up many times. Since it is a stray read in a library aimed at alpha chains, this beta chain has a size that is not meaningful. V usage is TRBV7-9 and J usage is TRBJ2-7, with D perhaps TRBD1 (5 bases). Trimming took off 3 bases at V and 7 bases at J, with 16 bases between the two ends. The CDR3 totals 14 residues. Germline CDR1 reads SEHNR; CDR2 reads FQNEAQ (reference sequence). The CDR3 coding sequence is TGTGCCAGCAGCTTCTTCCAGGGATCTGAAGAGCAGTACTTC. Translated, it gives CASSFFQGSEEQYF. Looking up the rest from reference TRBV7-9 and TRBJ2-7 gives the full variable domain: DTGVSQNPRHKITKRGQNVTFRCDPISEHNRLYWYRQTLGQGPEFLTYFQNEAQLEKSRLLSDRFSAERPKGSFSTLEIQRTEQGDSAMYLCASSFFQGSEEQYFGPGTRLTVT.

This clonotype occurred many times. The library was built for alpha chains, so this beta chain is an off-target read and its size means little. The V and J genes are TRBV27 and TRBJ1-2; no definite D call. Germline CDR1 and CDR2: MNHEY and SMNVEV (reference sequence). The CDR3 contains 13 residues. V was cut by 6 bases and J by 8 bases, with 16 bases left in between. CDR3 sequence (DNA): TGTGCCAGCAGCCCCGTGGGGTTGCGGGGCTACACCTTC. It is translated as CASSPVGLRGYTF.

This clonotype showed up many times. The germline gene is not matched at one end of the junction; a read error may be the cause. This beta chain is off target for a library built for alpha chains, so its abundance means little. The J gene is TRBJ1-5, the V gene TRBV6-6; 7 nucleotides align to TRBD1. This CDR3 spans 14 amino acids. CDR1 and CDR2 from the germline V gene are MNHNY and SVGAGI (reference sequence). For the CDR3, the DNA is TGTGCCAGCAGTAAACAGGGGCTTGGATTGCCCGAGCATTTT. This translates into CASSKQGLGLPEHF.

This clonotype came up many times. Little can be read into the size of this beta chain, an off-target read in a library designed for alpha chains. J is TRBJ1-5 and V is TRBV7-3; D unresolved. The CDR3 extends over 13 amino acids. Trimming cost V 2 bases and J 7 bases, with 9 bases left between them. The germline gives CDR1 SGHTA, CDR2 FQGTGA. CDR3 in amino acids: CASSLVPGQPQHF. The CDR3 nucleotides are TGTGCCAGCAGCTTAGTCCCGGGACAGCCCCAGCATTTT. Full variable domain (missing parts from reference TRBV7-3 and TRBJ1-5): GAGVSQTPSNKVTEKGKYVELRCDPISGHTALYWYRQSLGQGPEFLIYFQGTGAADDSGLPNDRFFAVRPEGSVSTLKIQRTERGDSAVYLCASSLVPGQPQHFGDGTRLSIL.

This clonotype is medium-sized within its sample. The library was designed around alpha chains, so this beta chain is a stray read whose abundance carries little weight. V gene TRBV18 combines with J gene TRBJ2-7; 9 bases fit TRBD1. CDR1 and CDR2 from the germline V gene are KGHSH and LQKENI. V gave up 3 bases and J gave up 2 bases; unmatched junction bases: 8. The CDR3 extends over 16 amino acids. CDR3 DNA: TGTGCCAGCTCACCGATCCCGGGACAGGGCCCCTACGAGCAGTACTTC. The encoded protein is CASSPIPGQGPYEQYF.

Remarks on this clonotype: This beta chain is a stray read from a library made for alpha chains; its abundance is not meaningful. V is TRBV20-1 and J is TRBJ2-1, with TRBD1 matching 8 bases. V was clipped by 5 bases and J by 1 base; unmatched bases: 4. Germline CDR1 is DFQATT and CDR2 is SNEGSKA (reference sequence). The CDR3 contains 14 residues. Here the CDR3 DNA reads TGCAGTGCTGACCGGGACAGGTCCTACAATGAGCAGTTCTTC. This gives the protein CSADRDRSYNEQFF.